The 20 T cell receptor beta chains presented below share a single source sample, sequenced in a study of identical twins. TCRdb re-analysed the 5' RACE reads in MiXCR, keeping a single row per CDR3 protein. The sample records around 510,000 distinct CDR3 sequences, roughly an eighth being singletons. The same sample was also used in a study of yellow fever vaccine responses in identical twins.

The sequencing sample was made of CD4+ T cells sorted from blood. These receptors all stem from a woman under 30 in good health.

The rearrangement joins TRBV6-5 to TRBJ1-6, with D hard to call. The CDR3 consists of 14 residues. V gave up 3 bases and J gave up 7 bases, with 10 bases separating them. CDR1 is MNHEY, CDR2 SVGAGI, per germline. In DNA, the CDR3 is TGTGCCAGCAGTTATGTGCTCCTAAATTCACCCCTCCACTTT. Encoded protein: CASSYVLLNSPLHF.

Many counts were recorded for this clonotype. The chain recombines TRBV5-1 with TRBJ2-7; 8 nucleotides align to TRBD2. The CDR3 spans 15 residues. The V segment lost 5 bases and the J segment 0 bases; nucleotides outside the gene matches: 7. Germline CDR1 reads SGHRS; CDR2 reads YFSETQ. The CDR3 protein is CASSTTGTSSYEQYF. The CDR3 DNA is TGCGCCAGCAGTACTACCGGGACTAGCTCCTACGAGCAGTACTTC.

The chain uses TRBV20-1 and TRBJ2-1; D remains unclear. CDR3 length: 11 amino acids. V was cut by 3 bases and J by 8 bases, with 8 bases left in between. Per germline, CDR1 DFQATT and CDR2 SNEGSKA (reference sequence). In DNA form, the CDR3 reads TGCAGTGCTAGGATTTGGGATGAGCAGTTCTTC. It translates to CSARIWDEQFF.

This clonotype was seen at least ten times. The V gene is TRBV20-1, the J gene TRBJ1-1, with D unclear. Trimming shortened V by 0 bases and J by 3 bases, and 5 bases separated the two germline ends. The CDR3 is 12 residues long. CDR1 is DFQATT and CDR2 is SNEGSKA in the germline V gene (reference sequence). As DNA, the CDR3 is TGCAGTGCTAGAGATGTGGACACTGAAGCTTTCTTT. This gives the protein CSARDVDTEAFF.

The rearrangement links TRBV12-5 to TRBJ2-3; no firm D call. V lost 5 bases, J lost 1 base, and 4 bases lay in between. Germline V gene sequence: CDR1 LGHNT, CDR2 FRNRAP. The CDR3 is 12 amino acids. The DNA of the CDR3 is TGTGCTAGTGGTGCCCGCACAGATACGCAGTATTTT. Protein sequence: CASGARTDTQYF. Combining the CDR3 with reference TRBV12-5 and TRBJ2-3 gives the whole variable domain DARVTQTPRHKVTEMGQEVTMRCQPILGHNTVFWYRQTMMQGLELLAYFRNRAPLDDSGMPKDRFSAEMPDATLATLKIQPSEPRDSAVYFCASGARTDTQYFGPGTRLTVL.

The J gene is TRBJ1-1, the V gene TRBV6-4; 7 bases are shared with TRBD1. Trimming at V came to 1 base and at J to 11 bases, leaving 7 bases not matched to a gene. The CDR3 spans 13 residues. Germline CDR1 MRHNA, CDR2 SNTAGT. CDR3 DNA sequence: TGTGCCAGCAGTGACTTAGGGGGCGCTCCGGCTTTCTTT. The encoded protein is CASSDLGGAPAFF.

This clonotype has just a few counts. The gene calls are TRBV27 and TRBJ2-1; TRBD1 is a possible D gene (5 bases). This CDR3 comprises 15 residues. The germline CDR1 and CDR2 sequences are MNHEY and SMNVEV (reference sequence). V was cut by 6 bases and J by 0 bases, with 12 bases left in between. CDR3 protein: CASRTTVSSYNEQFF. DNA of the CDR3: TGTGCCAGCAGAACGACAGTCAGCTCCTACAATGAGCAGTTCTTC.

The chain joins TRBV5-6 to TRBJ2-7; 8 positions match TRBD1. This CDR3 spans 15 amino acids. The germline CDR1 and CDR2 sequences are SGHDT and YYEEEE. The V segment lost 6 bases and the J segment 2 bases; nucleotides outside the gene matches: 10. The CDR3 DNA sequence: TGTGCCAGCAACAAAATGGACAGGGTAACCTACGAGCAGTACTTC. This translates into CASNKMDRVTYEQYF.

This clonotype came up a few times. The gene calls are TRBV7-2 and TRBJ2-1; D might be TRBD2 (5 bases). CDR1 is SGHTA, CDR2 FQGNSA, per germline. V shed 5 bases and J shed 10 bases, with 9 bases lying between them. This CDR3 region has 11 residues. CDR3 protein: CASSPDWEQFF. The CDR3, as DNA: TGTGCCAGCAGCCCGGACTGGGAGCAGTTCTTC.

The chain combines TRBV10-2 with TRBJ2-7, with D perhaps matching TRBD2 (6 bases). V was cut by 5 bases and J by 6 bases, with 23 bases left in between. The CDR3 contains 16 residues. CDR1 is WSHSY, CDR2 SAAADI, per germline. DNA for the CDR3: TGCGCCAGCAGTTGGCGACAGACTGGGCGGGATCCCGAGCAGTACTTC. Translation: CASSWRQTGRDPEQYF.

The chain recombines TRBV27 with TRBJ2-1; D not certain. CDR3 length: 16 amino acids. Germline CDR1 reads MNHEY; CDR2 reads SMNVEV (reference sequence). The V end lost 5 bases, the J end lost 0 bases, and 14 bases lay between the germline ends. The DNA for the CDR3 is TGTGCCAGCAGTCCTCGACTTCGGAGCTCCTACAATGAGCAGTTCTTC. Amino acids: CASSPRLRSSYNEQFF.

This clonotype was counted ten times or more. This chain uses TRBV7-9 with TRBJ2-4, with D hard to call. V was cut by 3 bases and J by 1 base, with 7 bases left in between. Germline CDR1 is SEHNR and CDR2 is FQNEAQ (reference sequence). This CDR3 contains 14 residues. The CDR3 sequence: CASSFDGAKNIQYF. The CDR3 DNA sequence: TGTGCCAGCAGCTTTGACGGGGCCAAAAACATTCAGTACTTC.

This clonotype came up many times. V usage is TRBV2 and J usage is TRBJ1-5; D gene ambiguous. Trimming shortened V by 3 bases and J by 6 bases, and 12 bases separated the two germline ends. Germline CDR1 is SNHLY and CDR2 is FYNNEI. The CDR3 covers 14 residues. The CDR3 sequence: CASSDSSGVQPQHF. In nucleotides, the CDR3 is TGTGCCAGCAGTGATTCTTCTGGAGTTCAGCCCCAGCATTTT.

This clonotype was counted many times. The gene calls are TRBV29-1 and TRBJ2-2; D is perhaps TRBD1 (5 bases). The germline V and J ends were trimmed by 6 bases and 7 bases, with 9 bases remaining between them. The CDR3 covers 11 residues. Per germline, CDR1 SQVTM and CDR2 ANQGSEA. The CDR3 region is CSVGQLGELFF. DNA for the CDR3: TGCAGCGTGGGGCAGCTCGGGGAGCTGTTTTTT.

The CDR3 loop reads CASSQGGDQFF. The CDR3 bases are TGTGCCAGCAGCCAAGGGGGGGATCAGTTCTTC. The chain couples TRBV6-5 to TRBJ2-1; possibly TRBD2 for D (7 bases). The length of the CDR3 is 11 residues. V lost 6 bases and J lost 13, with 13 bases in between. In germline, CDR1 is MNHEY, CDR2 SVGAGI.

V usage is TRBV20-1 and J usage is TRBJ2-3; D could derive from TRBD1 or TRBD2 (5 bases each). The V end was cut by 3 bases, the J end by 9 bases, with 13 bases between. There are 12 residues in the CDR3. Germline loops: CDR1 DFQATT, CDR2 SNEGSKA (reference sequence). The CDR3 nucleotides are TGCAGTGCTAGCACCGGGACCAGCACGCAGTATTTT. Encoded protein: CSASTGTSTQYF.

V is TRBV12-3 or TRBV12-4 and J is TRBJ2-3; D is unresolved. Trimming took off 0 bases at V and 3 bases at J, with 13 bases between the two ends. The CDR3 covers 16 residues. CDR3 coding DNA: TGTGCCAGCAGTTTAGCGCTAAAGGCAGCTACAGATACGCAGTATTTT. Residues: CASSLALKAATDTQYF.

The chain combines TRBV12-3 or TRBV12-4 with TRBJ1-1; no clear D. CDR3 length: 11 residues. V gave up 8 bases and J gave up 12 bases, with 16 bases separating them. This CDR3 reads CASGRTFGTFF. CDR3 nucleotides: TGTGCCAGCGGGAGGACGTTCGGGACTTTCTTT.

This clonotype was observed at least ten times. The chain is built from TRBV12-3 or TRBV12-4 and TRBJ1-5; D is unclear. The V and J ends lost 5 bases and 7 bases respectively, with 15 bases between them. The CDR3 is 14 amino acids. CDR3 bases: TGTGCCAGCAGTATCCGACTATCGAGCCAGCCCCAGCATTTT. Translating gives CASSIRLSSQPQHF.

The chain recombines TRBV12-3 or TRBV12-4 with TRBJ1-2; no clear D gene. The CDR3 covers 13 residues. V was shortened by 5 bases and J by 2 bases, with 9 bases between the two germline ends. CDR3 DNA sequence: TGTGCCAGCAGTCAGAATTCCAACTATGGCTACACCTTC. It specifies CASSQNSNYGYTF.